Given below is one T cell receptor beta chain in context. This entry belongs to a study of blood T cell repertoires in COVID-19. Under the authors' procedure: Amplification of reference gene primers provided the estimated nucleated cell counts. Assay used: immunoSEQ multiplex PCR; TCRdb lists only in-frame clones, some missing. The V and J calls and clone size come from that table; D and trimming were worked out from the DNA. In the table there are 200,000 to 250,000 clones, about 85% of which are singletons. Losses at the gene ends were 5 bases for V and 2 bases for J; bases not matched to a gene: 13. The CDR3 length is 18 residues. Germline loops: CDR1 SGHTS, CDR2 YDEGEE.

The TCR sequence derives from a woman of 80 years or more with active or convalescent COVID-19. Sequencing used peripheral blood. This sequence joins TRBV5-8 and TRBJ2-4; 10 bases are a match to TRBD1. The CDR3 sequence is CASRRDRGLVVSKNIQYF. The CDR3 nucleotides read TGTGCCAGCAGAAGGGACAGGGGATTAGTTGTGTCCAAAAACATTCAGTACTTC.